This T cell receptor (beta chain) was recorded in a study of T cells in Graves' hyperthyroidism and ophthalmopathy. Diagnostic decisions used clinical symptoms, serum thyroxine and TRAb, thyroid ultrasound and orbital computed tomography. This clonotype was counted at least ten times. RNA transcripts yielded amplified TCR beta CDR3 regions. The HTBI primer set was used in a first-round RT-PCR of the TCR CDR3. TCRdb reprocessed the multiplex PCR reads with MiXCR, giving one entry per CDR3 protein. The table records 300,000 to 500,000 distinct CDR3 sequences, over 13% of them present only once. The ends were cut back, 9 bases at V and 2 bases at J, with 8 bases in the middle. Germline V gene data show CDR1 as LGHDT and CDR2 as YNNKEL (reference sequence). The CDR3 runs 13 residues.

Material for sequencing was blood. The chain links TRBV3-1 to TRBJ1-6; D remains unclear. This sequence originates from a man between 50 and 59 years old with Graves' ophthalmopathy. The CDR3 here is CASHETYNSPLHF. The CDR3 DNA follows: TGTGCCAGTCATGAGACCTATAATTCACCCCTCCACTTT.